This TCR beta chain was identified in a study of cytomegalovirus exposure and HLA in healthy donors (dated 2017 in TCRdb). Background for the entire study: According to an earlier analysis of several hundred of the donors, about 179 million T cells yielded 117 million unique TCR beta sequences and more than 250 Gb of sequence data. Approximately 310 gigabases of sequencing data and around 87 million unique TCR sequences were included in an early release covering roughly 600 HLA-typed donors. Of the roughly 430 genotyped donors, roughly 85% fell in the genetic ancestry cluster associated with self-reported Caucasian donors. The aim of the study was to test whether cataloging public T cell receptors could identify signatures of past pathogen exposure. The T cell repertoires of some 700 subjects were profiled by immunosequencing and related to cytomegalovirus serostatus. In addition to the first cohort of roughly 700 subjects, a separate validation cohort of some 120 different subjects was used. The study combined high-throughput TCR immunosequencing, statistical association of individual TCRs with disease status, and machine learning to predict cytomegalovirus infection status. In a later analysis, previously published TCR beta repertoires from 666 donors were re-analyzed and high-resolution HLA genotyping was added so that TCR occurrence patterns could be studied. In the later analysis, no new phenotypic data were used to find candidate immune exposures; instead, reliance was placed on TCR beta sequences and their occurrence across donors. In an earlier analysis of a few hundred of the donors, high-throughput TCR beta sequencing was used to judge whether each TCR beta V gene segment behaved as functional or pseudogenic. Donor age, sex, ethnicity and CMV serostatus were compiled together with the repertoire data. A later genetic analysis took genome-wide SNP genotypes for about 55% of the 666 donors and used that subset as a discovery cohort. Every discovery cohort repertoire had been produced on one sequencing platform. HLA typing included class I and class II loci at four-digit resolution. The number of typed donors differed by locus: about 620-640 for A, B, C, DRB1 and DQB1; approximately 540 for DQA1; 606 for DPA1; and 400 to 480 for DPB1. A handful of DR-DQ haplotypes were treated as single units for association and clustering because of strong linkage in the cohort. On average, roughly 200,000 unique TCR beta nucleotide sequences were sequenced per donor among a few hundred genotyped donors of the cohort, with about 19% of those sequences being non-productive. Results the study describes overall, beyond this receptor: In a later analysis, several top co-occurrence clusters were reported to appear linked to parvovirus B19, influenza, CMV and Epstein-Barr virus. An association between a missense DCLRE1C variant and V-gene and J-gene trimming of TCR beta chains was found in a later genetic analysis and replicated in an independent cohort. Three of the identified cytomegalovirus-associated TCR beta chains were confirmed in vitro to be specific for cytomegalovirus antigens. The 87-base-pair reads could not distinguish some IMGT-functional V segments, including TRBV6-2 and TRBV6-3, so those segments were excluded. A later analysis found that most CMV-associated TCR beta chains appeared HLA-restricted, with HLA associations seemingly driven largely by CMV exposure. A later analysis found that HLA-associated TCR beta chains were more clonally expanded and had lower generation probabilities than equally common non-associated chains. A further reported finding was that TCR beta sequences accurately predicted the HLA-A and HLA-B alleles for most subjects in the first cohort. In a later analysis, the rate of TCR association differed among HLA loci, with DRB1 alleles having the most associated TCRs and HLA-C alleles having the fewest. In both the original and validation cohorts, the classifier was reported to diagnose cytomegalovirus status with high specificity and sensitivity. Because counts were too low, about 17 rarely observed V segments, including chromosome 9 orphons, were excluded from the earlier analysis of several hundred of the donors. At a false discovery rate of 0.05, a later analysis linked 16,000 or so TCR beta sequences to specific HLA alleles. Immune exposure information for the cohort was limited to CMV serostatus. The study gave a list of over 150 TCR beta chains associated with cytomegalovirus. Linkage disequilibrium might explain the correlated functional status among segregating V segments, but an unknown experimental factor could not be excluded. When HLA alleles, especially DR and DQ, strongly co-occurred, TCR associations were difficult to assign to individual alleles. Most TCR sequences were seen in very few donors, while some public TCRs were found in many individuals. The cohort was sequenced for TCR beta chains only, and without alpha or paired-chain data the features that could be detected were limited. A cluster of highly shared sequence variants was judged likely to represent a technical artifact of the sequencing pipeline. The authors suggested that the approach could potentially be extended to other disease states and immunological phenotypes. Presence/absence analyses assumed roughly uniform sequencing depth across donors, an assumption that may not hold. In an earlier analysis of 450 to 750 of the donors, most TCR beta V segments appeared in productive rearrangements about 87% or about 30% of the time, broadly matching IMGT annotations. Because HLA typing was missing for some donors at each locus, association tests included only the typed subset. According to a later genetic analysis, donors in an Asian-associated ancestry cluster had fewer N-insertions in productive TCRs than the approximately 650-donor mean.

The cohort was made up of under 800 healthy bone marrow donors. All cohort members were sampled while nominally healthy, although unrecorded immune exposures were likely present. The donor was CMV seropositive and was included in the group of 250 to 300 seropositive cohort members. Every donor gave a peripheral blood sample, and the peripheral blood mononuclear cells from that sample were used for TCR beta sequencing. The Qiagen DNeasy Blood Extraction Kit was used to extract genomic DNA from the blood cell samples. The library was obtained by the immunoSEQ multiplex PCR assay. For the multiplex PCR, a mixture combining 60 forward primers for TCR Vbeta segments and 13 reverse primers for TCR Jbeta segments was used. The CDR3 region of rearranged TCR beta genes was amplified from genomic DNA with a multiplex PCR assay. The Illumina HiSeq System was used to sequence the amplified TCR beta libraries as 87-base-pair reads. In the paper's pipeline: Across the 670 or so repertoires, a later analysis counted some 81 million unique TCR beta chains, approximately 12 million of which were shared by at least two donors. Raw reads were error-corrected and collapsed into unique sequences by a nearest-neighbor algorithm in which closely related sequences were merged to remove PCR and sequencing errors. V, D and J gene segments were assigned by aligning CDR3 sequences to IMGT reference sequences. For a sequence to be retained, at least a six-nucleotide match to both a V gene segment and a J gene segment was required. Rearrangements were called productive when the CDR3 lacked stop codons and stayed in frame with V and J; all others were non-productive. Following IMGT convention, CDR3 was defined as the stretch from the second conserved V-encoded cysteine to the conserved J-encoded phenylalanine. The earlier analysis of 587 of the donors excluded any sequence lacking an unambiguous match to a single V gene segment. In an earlier analysis of 587 of the donors, V segments were called functional above 56.7% productive rearrangements and were called segregating when the between-donor standard deviation exceeded 5%. To diagnose cytomegalovirus status from the catalog of TCR beta chain sequences, a statistical classification framework was built. V and J gene assignment, in a later analysis, came from comparing TCR nucleotide sequences with IMGT/GENE-DB human TR gene sequences. Using the TCRdist pipeline, a later analysis assigned CDR3 sequences along with most-parsimonious VDJ recombination scenarios. A later analysis defined each TCR beta chain by its CDR3 amino acid sequence plus V-gene family, and excluded reads lacking a unique V-gene family. A later analysis removed 550 to 700 highly shared, low-generation-probability nucleotide sequences to deal with suspected cross-contamination and a sequencing artifact. In a later analysis, a clonal expansion index for each public chain was calculated from normalized within-repertoire ranks of inferred template counts. In a later analysis, generation probabilities were computed with a VDJ recombination model fitted to out-of-frame rearrangements, and the resulting probabilities were checked against IGoR. Hypergeometric tests were used in a later analysis to score TCR-TCR, TCR-HLA and TCR-CMV co-occurrence, with a repertoire-size bias correction applied to the TCR pairs. A later analysis estimated false discovery rates by permuting HLA or CMV assignments 20 times. In a later analysis, co-occurring TCRs were grouped with DBSCAN, and TCRdist sequence similarity was added when clustering was performed within HLA-allele-positive subsets. Co-occurrence clustering excluded repertoires with fewer than 30,000 or more than 120,000 public chains, plus five with anomalous nucleotide sharing. The table was pulled from immuneACCESS by TCRdb, which kept in-frame rearrangements only. Such tables lose some clones; where checked, under half of the loss comes from unresolved V genes, and the rest has no known cause. The V and J calls and the clone size are those of that table, but D and trimming were determined from the DNA. In this sample the table shows under 200,000 clones, 78% of which occur a single time. The top ten clonotypes cover about 7.7% of the sample.

A note on this clone: Its antigen has not been determined. One base away there is no much larger clone; base qualities are not given.

The CDR3 runs 16 residues from the cysteine to the phenylalanine. The entry retains the CDR3 DNA only, 48 bases that are in frame from base 1. This TCR was recovered from a woman aged 40-49 years in good health and CMV-seropositive. This receptor chain uses TRBV21-1 and TRBJ1-4; TRBD1 was called by the table and not checked on the DNA. TRBV21-1 is flagged as a pseudogene. Sequenced material: PBMCs. The CDR3 loop reads CASSKGCSATNEKLFF. The sequenced DNA is TGTGCCAGCAGCAAAGGGTGCAGTGCAACTAATGAAAAACTGTTTTTT.